The clone carrying this T cell receptor (beta chain) was recorded many times. Its specificity is not known. Patients affected by ophthalmopathy presented a Clinical Activity Score of at least 3, a NOSPECS grade of at least 4, and disease duration below 3 months. Each diagnosis drew on symptoms, thyroxine, TRAb, thyroid ultrasound and orbital computed tomography findings. PBMCs were collected from a 10 ml volume of fresh peripheral blood. This entry belongs to a study of T cells in Graves' hyperthyroidism and ophthalmopathy. CDR3 length equals 16 residues. Looked up from germline, CDR1 is MNHNS and CDR2 is SASEGT. Trimming removed 2 bases from V and 2 bases from J, with 13 bases in between. Points from the study as a whole: Most clonotypes expanded in thyroid above 0.001 were likewise present in blood.

Researchers took RNA transcripts and amplified the TCR beta CDR3 regions from them. The TCR CDR3 was amplified in a first-round RT-PCR using the HTBI primer set. In TCRdb, the multiplex PCR reads were re-called with MiXCR into one record per CDR3 protein. The sample lists about 350,000 distinct CDR3 sequences, around 18% occurring once. V usage is TRBV6-1 and J usage is TRBJ1-5; a weak D match, TRBD1 (5 bases). Input material: blood. This TCR was sampled from a middle-aged woman with Graves' ophthalmopathy. CDR3 nucleotide sequence: TGTGCCAGCAGTGAAAGGCCCTCGGGGGGCAATCAGCCCCAGCATTTT. Encoded protein: CASSERPSGGNQPQHF.